This T cell receptor (beta chain) was documented in a study of CD8 T cells in ankylosing spondylitis. To note about this clonotype: Its antigen remains unknown.

In germline, CDR1 is MGHRA, CDR2 YSYEKL. The CDR3 is 16 amino acids. V was pared by 3 bases and J by 4 bases, with 18 bases between. Broader study findings: In ankylosing spondylitis blood, a motif of about eight highly homologous TCR beta variants appeared characteristic. Past studies reported some motif variants in reactive arthritis synovial fluid and blood. Significant enrichment of disease-linked clones was reported in matched ankylosing spondylitis synovial fluid. As for the disease-linked clones, they showed a CD8+ phenotype and occurred at relatively low frequencies in peripheral blood.

Libraries for TCR beta were made by quantitative 5'-RACE with molecular barcodes. TCRdb re-derived calls from the 5' RACE reads in MiXCR, one entry per CDR3 protein. Altogether 200,000 to 250,000 distinct CDR3 sequences are present, about 18% being singletons, with the ten largest covering approximately 46%. The TCR originated in a male donor with ankylosing spondylitis. Sequenced input: blood, either unsorted or a sorted T cell fraction (not recorded which). J is TRBJ1-2 and V is TRBV4-1; possible D gene TRBD1, 5 bases. DNA of the CDR3: TGCGCCAGCAGCCACCACCCCCCAGGGCCCTCCTATGGCTACACCTTC. Its translation: CASSHHPPGPSYGYTF.